Sequencing of this TCR beta chain was carried out in a study of persistence of HIV-infected CD4 T cells (dated by TCRdb to the early 2020s). Concerning the study at large: Participants had been on suppressive ART for a median of roughly 8 years. The study isolated CMV- and HIV-1 Gag-responding CD4+ T cells from ART-treated individuals to examine antigen-driven clonal expansion of HIV-1-infected cells. For the TCR cluster analysis across participants, 8 or 9 participants were included for CMV and about 7 participants for Gag. The clonality of all cells in each sorted population was assessed by TCRbeta sequencing, whereas the clonality of infected cells was assessed by proviral sequencing. Peripheral blood samples of up to about 180 mL were collected at multiple time points, except for a couple of participants, who underwent leukapheresis at a single time point. The investigation overall reported the following: Within the same sorted populations, how oligoclonal the TCRs were correlated with how oligoclonal the proviruses were. Because the TCR analyses were done in bulk, restricting them to just the rare CMV-responding cells that actually carried HIV-1 proviruses was not possible. Enrichment of degenerate expanded CDR3beta sequences was found in antigen-responding cells, suggesting convergent selection of CD4+ responses to CMV and Gag. Only a small number of individuals took part in the study, and only a limited range of antigens was tested. Significantly lower TCRbeta richness was observed in CMV- and Gag-responding cells than in anti-CD3/anti-CD28-responding cells, and higher oligoclonality was observed in CMV-responding cells than in CD3/CD28-stimulated and Gag-responding cells.

The treatment or condition label, as the study defines it: suppressive antiretroviral therapy. A pool of overlapping HIV-1 Gag 15-mer peptides, at 0.75 to 1 ug per peptide per mL, was used to stimulate the cells. Responding CD4+ T cells were sorted by upregulation of both CD40 ligand and CD69. HIV-1-infected adults in whom suppressive ART had been started during chronic infection were enrolled as participants. Plasma HIV-1 RNA had been undetectable (below 50 copies/mL) in participants for at least 4 years. To be included, a participant needed positive CMV serology and a CD4+ T cell count above 400 cells/uL. Before stimulation, PBMCs were isolated using density centrifugation and depleted of CD8+ T cells. For around 18 hours, the CD8-depleted PBMCs were stimulated with anti-CD28/CD49d costimulation, a CD40-blocking antibody, and enfuvirtide to prevent new infections. Cell sorting was performed on a Beckman Coulter MoFlo Legacy or XDP sorter, and dead cells were excluded with propidium iodide. For samples with more than one million cells, genomic DNA was extracted with the QIAamp DNA Mini Kit, and for all other samples the Quick-DNA Microprep Kit was used.

Turning to this clone: Its antigen has not been determined. Base quality data are lacking; no much larger clone is found one base away.

TCRbeta repertoires were sequenced from genomic DNA with the immunoSEQ hsTCRB assay version 4 in survey mode. For TCRbeta sequencing, genomic DNA was diluted to about 10 ng/uL, with up to roughly 1 ug used per sample. In the authors' own workflow: Analysis of the TCRbeta data was done in ImmunoSeq Analyzer 3.0, and diversity was computed on productive nucleotide rearrangements. Using the Immunarch R package, the improved Chao index served to estimate lower-bound TCR diversity and the Gini coefficient served to estimate clonality. When different nucleotide rearrangements encoded the same CDR3beta amino acid sequence, each rearrangement was treated as a distinct clonotype. TCRbeta sequences significantly enriched in antigen-responding cells relative to anti-CD3/anti-CD28-activated cells were identified by differential abundance analysis. TCRs were clustered by predicted peptide-MHC specificity with GLIPH2, both within individual participants and across merged participant data sets. Here the immuneACCESS table is served through TCRdb, limited to in-frame sequences with V and J called. Missing clones are a known gap in these copies; in checked studies unresolved V genes cover under half, and the rest lacks a known reason. V and J calls plus clone size are reproduced from that table; the DNA served to infer D and trimming. The sample table records tens of thousands of clones; roughly 70% of these occur just once. The ten largest clones represent approximately 1.5% of the sample.

Counted from cysteine to phenylalanine, this CDR3 has 15 amino acids. Only the CDR3 region is kept as DNA, spanning 45 bases read in frame from base 1. V is pruned by 7 bases and J by 0 bases, leaving 5 bases of the junction without a gene match. CDR1 and CDR2 (SGHVS, FQNEAQ) derive from the germline V gene. The receptor was derived from an adult man with HIV who was CMV-seropositive. The V and J segments used are TRBV7-8 and TRBJ1-3, with 8 central nucleotides matching TRBD1. The sequenced sample was CD4+ T cells sorted from PBMCs after roughly 19-hour stimulation, obtained from a patient who received antiretroviral therapy. What the cell subset or site label conveys for this sample: CD40L+CD69+ CD4 T cells responding to HIV-1 Gag peptides. The nucleotide sequence reads TGTGCCAGCACGACAGGGGCCCCCTCTGGAAACACCATATATTTT. It translates to CASTTGAPSGNTIYF.